This T cell receptor beta chain came from a study of PD-1 blockade in classical Hodgkin lymphoma. Regarding the study as a whole: TCR diversity rose significantly by C4D1 in CD4+ but not CD8+ cells.

About this clone itself: Antigen: not known.

Every patient relapsed after autologous stem cell transplantation, and brentuximab vedotin exposure varied. By magnetic negative selection, CD8+ T cells were isolated from the thawed PBMCs. Assay: immunoSEQ multiplex PCR; the TCRdb copy retains only in-frame clones and omits some. The repertoire holds 1,500 to 2,000 clones, with roughly four fifths as singletons. Germline CDR1 reads SGHAT; CDR2 reads FQNNGV. V lost 0 bases to trimming and J lost 4 bases; unmatched junction nucleotides: 5. The CDR3 has 16 residues. The sequences come from CD8+ T cells from blood, collected at baseline. The receptor comes from a human donor with classical Hodgkin lymphoma. V gene TRBV11-2 combines with J gene TRBJ2-3; TRBD1 aligns across 9 bases. CDR3 coding DNA: TGTGCCAGCAGCTTAGACGGACAGGGGAAGGCAGATACGCAGTATTTT. Translated: CASSLDGQGKADTQYF.